The source of this T cell receptor (beta chain) is a study of shared clonotypes between healthy human individuals. Points from the study as a whole: A limitation of the genetic and exposure-history diversity represented arose from few donors. Naive CD4 clonotypes overlapped across a few donors at approximately 5.5%.

This CDR3 contains 14 residues. Losses at the gene ends were 5 bases for V and 2 bases for J; bases not matched to a gene: 2. Germline V gives CDR1 MNHEY, CDR2 SVGAGI. Assay used: immunoSEQ multiplex PCR; TCRdb lists only in-frame clones, some missing. The table shows about 2.3 million clones, with around 92% occurring only once. About this clone itself: As yet, its antigen is unknown.

The J gene is TRBJ2-7, the V gene TRBV6-5; 11 positions match TRBD2. The material sequenced was naive CD4+ T cells from PBMCs. As to subset: CD45RA+ positively selected. This sequence was found in a man between 18 and 35 years old in good health. Some clones in this sample may be carry-over from other donors' samples. Here the CDR3 DNA reads TGTGCCAGCAGTACTAGCGGGGGAACCTACGAGCAGTACTTC. Translated: CASSTSGGTYEQYF.